This entry concerns a single TCR beta chain. Germline V CDR1 and CDR2: MDHEN, SYDVKM. This CDR3 has 15 amino acids. V was shortened by 3 bases and J by 0 bases, with 11 bases between the two germline ends. This study enrolled people aged roughly 18 to 89 from approximately 25 US geographic areas. Researchers sorted participants into cohorts using their self-reported clinical history. Per the original methods: It was from reference gene primer amplification that nucleated cell counts were estimated. TCRdb keeps only in-frame clones here, not all; method: immunoSEQ multiplex PCR. That table furnishes V, J and clone size, whereas the DNA furnished D and trimming. Of a few hundred thousand clones listed, around 89% are singletons. The data were taken from a study of blood T cell repertoires in COVID-19. On the study more broadly: Sample material is recorded as cDNA or gDNA derived from T cells, B-cell-depleted T cells, or PBMCs.

The sequencing sample was made of PBMCs or T cells enriched from blood (not recorded which). This rearrangement joins TRBV28 to TRBJ1-1, with no clear D. This receptor was obtained from a man between 18 and 35 years old who had recovered from COVID-19. The CDR3 here is CASSFGGLLNTEAFF. The DNA for the CDR3 is TGTGCCAGCAGTTTTGGAGGACTTCTGAACACTGAAGCTTTCTTT.